A selection of T cell receptor beta chains follows, all from one sample in a study of technical replicates of blood from a few donors. Method: immunoSEQ multiplex PCR; TCRdb's copy keeps in-frame clones and lacks some. The data contain about 82,000 clones, 94% of them singletons. Source material: T cells isolated from PBMCs. The origin of the receptors is a human donor in good health. Both conserved end residues are part of each CDR3.

v_call,j_call,cdr3_aa
TRBV29-1,TRBJ2-1,CSVLDSYNEQFF
TRBV2,TRBJ2-2,CAIQDFYTGELFF
TRBV7-9,TRBJ1-2,CASSLGGGDGYTF
TRBV12-5,TRBJ1-1,CASGGGANTEAFF
TRBV6-5,TRBJ1-1,CASRSGTGGQAFF
TRBV6-6,TRBJ2-7,CASSYRGTYEQYF
TRBV30,TRBJ2-1,CAWSGTGLFNEQFF
TRBV5-1,TRBJ2-1,CASSSTGGYNEQFF
TRBV14,TRBJ1-4,CASSQEFVQGDCEKLFF
TRBV5-1,TRBJ2-5,CASSLAGETQYF
TRBV5-6,TRBJ2-7,CASSPGPTEQYF
TRBV7-9,TRBJ1-1,CASSAIQGMITEAFF
TRBV5-4,TRBJ2-5,CASSLGSRSSEETQYF
TRBV20-1,TRBJ2-7,CSGLWGNEQYF
TRBV6-5,TRBJ2-5,CASSFRDRVQETQYF
TRBV4-3,TRBJ2-2,CASSPTGTGGTGELFF
TRBV10-3,TRBJ2-7,CAISKDRNSYEQYF
TRBV5-4,TRBJ2-7,CASSFYRYEQYF